What follows are 11 T cell receptor beta chains derived from one specimen sequenced in a study of CD8+ T cells in alopecia areata. cDNA serving as the sequencing template came from extracted, reverse transcribed RNA. The assay was immunoSEQ multiplex PCR, and TCRdb's table has in-frame clones only and misses some. The specimen has 90,000 to 130,000 clones, none found just once. What was sequenced was lesional skin. The receptors here all came from a C3H/HeJ mouse with alopecia areata. This line is of MHC haplotype H2-k.

This clone was seen many times. The germline and genes are mouse ones. The CDR3 extends 4 residues past the end of the read, so its final part is completed from the germline J gene. The genes are TRBV1 and TRBJ2-3, with D possibly TRBD2 on 6 matching bases. This CDR3 spans 15 amino acids. Germline CDR1 and CDR2: NSQYPW and LRSPGD (reference sequence). Trimming pared 1 base from V and 2 bases from J, leaving 10 bases between. CDR3: CTCSAVGETAETLYF. The sequenced CDR3 bases are TGCACCTGCAGTGCAGTGGGGGAGACTGCAGAA.

As concerns this clone: Gene names denote mouse genes. The CDR3 loop is CASSIRDRGNTGQLYF. Incomplete CDR3 DNA: TGTGCCAGCAGTATCCGGGACAGGGGAAACACCGGG. The chain couples TRBV19 to TRBJ2-2, with TRBD1 identical over 10 bases. Read data end 4 residues before the CDR3 end; the end is taken from the germline J gene. With V trimmed by 2 bases and J by 1 base, 2 bases remained unmatched. The CDR3 is made up of 16 amino acids. The germline V gene has CDR1 FNHDT and CDR2 SITEND (reference sequence).

In this sample, this clone turned up a few times. Gene names follow the mouse nomenclature. The covered CDR3 bases are TGCACCTGCAGTGCAGAGTCTGGGCTCTAT. Its translation is CTCSAESGLY. Given in full, the CDR3 is CTCSAESGLYEQYF. This chain links TRBV1 with TRBJ2-7; tentatively, D is TRBD2 (5 bases). The sequence runs out 4 residues before the end of the CDR3; the remainder is reconstructed from the germline J gene. The germline V gene encodes CDR1 NSQYPW and CDR2 LRSPGD (reference sequence). V was pared by 0 bases and J by 3 bases, with 9 bases between. This CDR3 has 14 residues. The variable domain in full, completed from reference TRBV1 and TRBJ2-7, reads VTLLEQNPRWRLVPRGQAVNLRCILKNSQYPWMSWYQQDLQKQLQWLFTLRSPGDKEVKSLPGADYLATRVTDTELRLQVANMSQGRTLYCTCSAESGLYEQYFGPGTRLTVL.

This clone was observed a few times. Here the gene names and germline are mouse. Sequencing ends 4 residues short of the CDR3 end; the germline J gene provides the rest. The gene calls are TRBV13-3 and TRBJ2-7, with D perhaps matching TRBD1 (6 bases). The germline V gene has CDR1 NNHDY and CDR2 SYVADS. The CDR3 loop spans 14 amino acids. Partial CDR3 DNA: TGTGCCAGCAGTGATGCAGAGGACAGATAT. Its translation: CASSDAEDRY. The whole CDR3 sequence is CASSDAEDRYEQYF.

With regard to this clone: Here the gene names and germline are mouse. The CDR3 end lies 4 residues beyond the end of the read and is filled in from the germline J gene. V usage is TRBV1 and J usage is TRBJ1-1, with D uncertain. Germline CDR1 and CDR2: NSQYPW and LRSPGD (reference sequence). The CDR3 totals 15 residues. V lost 0 bases and J lost 0, with 8 bases in between. The CDR3 DNA, read in part, is TGCACCTGCAGTGCAGATCCCAACTCAAACACA. Translating gives CTCSADPNSNT. The full CDR3 sequence reads CTCSADPNSNTEVFF.

As to this clone: The genes are named according to mouse. From the germline J gene comes the end of the CDR3, since the read stops 4 residues before it. The chain couples TRBV13-1 to TRBJ2-3, with D unclear. Trimming cost V 0 bases and J 0 bases, with 11 bases left between them. Germline V gene data show CDR1 as NSHNY and CDR2 as SYGAGN. This CDR3 is built from 16 residues. The CDR3 region is CASSDAYDNSAETLYF. The CDR3 DNA, read in part, is TGTGCCAGCAGTGATGCATACGACAATAGTGCAGAA.

Concerning this clone itself: Genes and germline come from the mouse. The DNA ends 4 residues before the CDR3 does, and the rest of the CDR3 is filled in from the germline J gene. V and J are TRBV16 and TRBJ1-2; D call uncertain. V was pared by 3 bases and J by 2 bases, with 7 bases between. Germline CDR1 and CDR2: SGHSA and FRNQAP. This CDR3 region has 13 residues. The sequenced CDR3 bases are TGTGCAAGCAGCTTTGGGGAGAACTCC. Protein sequence: CASSFGENS. In full, the CDR3 reads CASSFGENSDYTF.

A remark on this clone: Each gene name is a mouse one. The CDR3 end lies 4 residues beyond the end of the read and is filled in from the germline J gene. This chain joins TRBV13-2 and TRBJ1-4; 7 bases map to TRBD1. The CDR3 totals 15 residues. Germline V gene lookup returns CDR1 NNHNN and CDR2 SYGAGS (reference sequence). V trimming: 5 bases; J trimming: 2 bases; junction bases outside the gene matches: 6. CDR3 DNA (partial): TGTGCCAGCGGGGTTCCGGGACAGTCCAACGAA. It translates to CASGVPGQSNE. In full, the CDR3 is CASGVPGQSNERLFF.

This clone occurred a few times. Gene labels here are mouse ones. The observed sequence ends 4 residues before the CDR3 terminus, with the missing tail filled in from the germline J gene. The chain uses TRBV13-3 and TRBJ1-1; TRBD1 might be the D (6 bases). The V gene's germline CDR1 is NNHDY and CDR2 SYVADS. CDR3 length: 16 amino acids. Trimming pared 4 bases from V and 0 bases from J, leaving 16 bases between. The CDR3 sequence is CASSPFQGPPNTEVFF. CDR3 DNA, as far as it was read: TGTGCCAGCAGTCCCTTCCAGGGGCCTCCAAACACA.

A few counts support this clone. Each gene name is a mouse one. The read is 4 residues too short to cover the CDR3 end, so that end is filled in from the germline J gene. This chain links TRBV13-1 with TRBJ2-1; 9 nucleotides line up with TRBD1. Germline CDR1 and CDR2: NSHNY and SYGAGN. The CDR3 runs 16 residues. CDR3 residues: CASSDGDRGTRAEQFF. The sequenced part of the CDR3 DNA is TGTGCCAGCAGTGATGGAGACAGGGGGACTAGAGCT.

The sample holds a few counts of this clone. At residue 12, the TCRdb amino acid sequence and the translated nucleotide sequence differ, so the protein here is the DNA translation. Germline and genes: mouse. The read halts 3 residues ahead of the CDR3 end, with the missing end drawn from the germline J gene. The V call is TRBV13-1, the J call TRBJ1-3; TRBD1 agrees at 8 bases. Losses at the gene ends were 0 bases for V and 4 bases for J; bases not matched to a gene: 3. CDR3 length: 15 amino acids. The germline CDR1 and CDR2 sequences are NSHNY and SYGAGN. The sequenced CDR3 bases are TGTGCCAGCAGTGATGCACAGGGGGAAGGAAATACG. Translated, it gives CASSDAQGEGNT. The CDR3 in its entirety is CASSDAQGEGNTLYF.